The 13 T cell receptor beta chains below come from one sample, sequenced in a study of blood T cell repertoires in COVID-19. Profiled with immunoSEQ multiplex PCR; TCRdb holds only in-frame clones, not every one. The sample includes some 70,000 clones, 80% to 90% seen only once; the top ten take 20% to 25%. Sequenced: peripheral blood. The source is a woman in her 70s with acute or convalescent COVID-19.

This clone was observed a single time. The V and J genes are TRBV19 and TRBJ1-1; D is perhaps TRBD1 (6 bases). This CDR3 region has 15 residues. Germline values: CDR1 LNHDA, CDR2 SQIVND (reference sequence). V was shortened by 3 bases and J by 0 bases, with 11 bases between the two germline ends. The CDR3 sequence: CASSMGTRLNTEAFF. The CDR3 region has the DNA TGTGCCAGTAGTATGGGGACACGGTTGAACACTGAAGCTTTCTTT.

The chain recombines TRBV28 with TRBJ1-1; no reliable D call. CDR3 length equals 12 residues. Germline V CDR1 and CDR2: MDHEN, SYDVKM. V dropped 2 bases and J dropped 3 bases, with 4 bases sitting between them. CDR3 DNA: TGTGCCAGCAGTTTAGAGTACACTGAAGCTTTCTTT. Translated: CASSLEYTEAFF.

This clone showed up just a few times. The gene calls are TRBV5-6 and TRBJ2-7; 9 bases agree with TRBD1. The V segment lost 2 bases and the J segment 4 bases; nucleotides outside the gene matches: 4. The V gene's germline CDR1 is SGHDT and CDR2 YYEEEE. The CDR3 runs 14 residues. The CDR3 coding sequence is TGTGCCAGCAGCTTAGGGGACAGGGTTTACGAGCAGTACTTC. The encoded protein is CASSLGDRVYEQYF. The entire variable domain, with the rest obtained from reference TRBV5-6 and TRBJ2-7, is as follows: DAGVTQSPTHLIKTRGQQVTLRCSPKSGHDTVSWYQQALGQGPQFIFQYYEEEERQRGNFPDRFSGHQFPNYSSELNVNALLLGDSALYLCASSLGDRVYEQYFGPGTRLTVT.

V and J are TRBV29-1 and TRBJ2-5; 9 nucleotides line up with TRBD2. CDR3 length: 13 amino acids. Trimming at V came to 4 bases and at J to 5 bases, leaving 5 bases not matched to a gene. CDR1 is SQVTM, CDR2 ANQGSEA, per germline. Here the CDR3 DNA reads TGCAGCGTTGTTAGCGGGAGCATCGAGACCCAGTACTTC. This gives the protein CSVVSGSIETQYF.

The V call is TRBV7-3, the J call TRBJ2-7, with a possible D match to TRBD1 (5 bases). Between the trimmed V and J ends, which lost 0 bases and 3 bases, there was a span of 12 bases. CDR3 size: 15 residues. CDR1 SGHTA and CDR2 FQGTGA come from the germline V gene. The CDR3 spells CASSLTPGQGYEQYF. CDR3 DNA sequence: TGTGCCAGCAGCTTAACGCCCGGTCAGGGCTACGAGCAGTACTTC.

The V gene is TRBV11-2, the J gene TRBJ2-2, with a possible D match to TRBD1 (6 bases). The CDR3 totals 13 residues. Germline lookup yields CDR1 SGHAT and CDR2 FQNNGV. The V end lost 5 bases, the J end lost 6 bases, and 10 bases lay between the germline ends. The CDR3 bases are TGTGCCAGCAGCCCGACAGGCCCCGGGGAGCTGTTTTTT. It translates to CASSPTGPGELFF. Filled out from reference TRBV11-2 and TRBJ2-2, the complete variable domain reads EAGVAQSPRYKIIEKRQSVAFWCNPISGHATLYWYQQILGQGPKLLIQFQNNGVVDDSQLPKDRFSAERLKGVDSTLKIQPAKLEDSAVYLCASSPTGPGELFFGEGSRLTVL.

This clone has a single count. The rearrangement joins TRBV18 to TRBJ2-2, with unresolved D. CDR3 size: 14 residues. Germline CDR1 and CDR2: KGHSH and LQKENI. V lost 3 bases to trimming and J lost 1 base, with 6 bases between them. The CDR3 loop reads CASSPRQNTGELFF. The CDR3 bases are TGTGCCAGCTCACCGAGACAGAACACCGGGGAGCTGTTTTTT.

This chain connects TRBV5-8 to TRBJ1-1; no clear D gene. The V end was cut by 6 bases, the J end by 4 bases, with 13 bases between. The CDR3 totals 13 residues. Germline V gene lookup returns CDR1 SGHTS and CDR2 YDEGEE. The CDR3 spells CASTGVRGTEAFF. CDR3 sequence (DNA): TGTGCCAGCACCGGAGTCCGAGGCACTGAAGCTTTCTTT.

DNA of the CDR3: TGTGCCAGCTCACCCCGAACAGTCTATTATAGCAATCAGCCCCAGCATTTT. Translated, it gives CASSPRTVYYSNQPQHF. The rearrangement joins TRBV18 to TRBJ1-5; D gene unclear. The length of the CDR3 is 17 residues. The germline V and J ends were trimmed by 3 bases and 0 bases, with 15 bases remaining between them. The germline gives CDR1 KGHSH, CDR2 LQKENI.

This clone showed up just once. The chain links TRBV18 to TRBJ1-2; 9 bases agree with TRBD1. Trimming took 5 bases from V and 6 from J; bases not matched to a gene: 4. CDR3 length: 13 amino acids. Germline V gives CDR1 KGHSH, CDR2 LQKENI. The CDR3 sequence: CASSTTGGDGYTF. Written as DNA, the CDR3 is TGTGCCAGCTCAACAACAGGGGGCGATGGCTACACCTTC.

The V call is TRBV4-2, the J call TRBJ2-1, with 8 nucleotides matching TRBD1. The CDR3 runs 16 residues. In germline, CDR1 is LGHNA, CDR2 YNFKEQ. V gave up 1 base and J gave up 2 bases; unmatched junction bases: 4. The CDR3 spells CASSQGGQGPYNEQFF. CDR3 in DNA: TGTGCCAGCAGCCAAGGTGGACAGGGCCCCTACAATGAGCAGTTCTTC.

V is TRBV6-1 and J is TRBJ1-2; D is uncertain. The CDR3 has 15 residues. Trimming took 3 bases from V and 4 from J, leaving 15 bases between them. The germline gives CDR1 MNHNS, CDR2 SASEGT. CDR3 sequence: CASSDDTPPTYGYTF. CDR3 DNA: TGTGCCAGCAGTGATGACACTCCGCCGACCTATGGCTACACCTTC.

This clone was detected a few times. This chain connects TRBV28 to TRBJ2-5; possibly TRBD1 for D (5 bases). V lost 8 bases to trimming and J lost 3 bases, with 13 bases between them. There are 13 residues in the CDR3. Germline V gives CDR1 MDHEN, CDR2 SYDVKM. CDR3 nucleotides: TGTGCCAGCTTCCCGAAGGGGAAAGAGACCCAGTACTTC. It encodes CASFPKGKETQYF.